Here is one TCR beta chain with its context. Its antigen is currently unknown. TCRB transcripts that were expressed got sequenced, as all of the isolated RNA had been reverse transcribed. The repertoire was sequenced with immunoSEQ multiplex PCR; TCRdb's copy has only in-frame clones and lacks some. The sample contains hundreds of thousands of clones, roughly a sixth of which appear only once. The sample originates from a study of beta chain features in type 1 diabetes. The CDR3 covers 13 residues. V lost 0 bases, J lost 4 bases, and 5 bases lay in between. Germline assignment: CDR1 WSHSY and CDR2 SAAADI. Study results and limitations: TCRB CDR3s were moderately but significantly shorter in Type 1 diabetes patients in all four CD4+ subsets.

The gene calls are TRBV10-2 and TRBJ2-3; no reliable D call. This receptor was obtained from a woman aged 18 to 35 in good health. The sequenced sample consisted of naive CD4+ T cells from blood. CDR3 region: CASSESNADTQYF. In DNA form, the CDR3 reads TGCGCCAGCAGTGAGTCGAACGCAGATACGCAGTATTTT.